This T cell receptor (beta chain) was found in a study of blood T cells in healthy people across ages. Study-wide background: Template switching picked up about one barcoded beta molecule for each two T cells.

Broader study findings: Age advanced and TCR beta diversity per million T cells fell, roughly linearly.

On this clonotype: The antigen is unknown.

This CDR3 region has 14 residues. V was shortened by 5 bases and J by 2 bases, with 12 bases between the two germline ends. CDR1 is MNHNS and CDR2 is SASEGT in the germline V gene. Sample-barcoded 5' priming and a J-beta primer mix drove a second PCR of about 6 to 11 cycles. TCRdb re-derived calls from the 5' RACE reads in MiXCR, one entry per CDR3 protein. The repertoire holds a few hundred thousand distinct CDR3 sequences, with approximately 52% as singletons. PBMCs, at least 7 million per sample, were isolated. This rearrangement joins TRBV6-1 to TRBJ2-5; weak D call: TRBD2 (6 bases). The receptor comes from a man in his 60s in good health. Input material: blood. Here the CDR3 DNA reads TGTGCCAGCAGTCCGGGGGTTCTACAAGAGACCCAGTACTTC. This sequence encodes CASSPGVLQETQYF.